These T cell receptor beta chains were read from a single sample in a study of cytomegalovirus exposure and HLA in healthy donors. TCRdb's table, derived via immunoSEQ multiplex PCR, lists solely in-frame clones and lacks some. The data contain approximately 150,000 clones, under 70% of them singletons. Sequenced input: PBMCs. Source of these receptors: a man in his thirties or forties in good health and CMV-seropositive. Both conserved end residues are part of each CDR3. D genes are given only for firm matches. For some rows the clone size is stated as once, few or many, or as a class when expanded; others skip it.

>TRBV11-2|few|TRBD2|TRBJ2-1|19
CASSQGLAAPFDSGNEQFF
TGTGCCAGCAGCCAGGGACTAGCGGCCCCCTTTGATTCAGGCAATGAGCAGTTCTTC
>TRBV11-2|-|TRBD2|TRBJ2-7|18
CASSLLSSSGYSSYEQYF
TGTGCCAGCAGCTTATTGTCCAGTAGCGGGTATAGCTCCTACGAGCAGTACTTC
>TRBV10-3|-|TRBD2|TRBJ2-7|15
CAISESSLAAHEQYF
TGTGCCATCAGTGAGTCTTCCCTAGCGGCCCACGAGCAGTACTTC
>TRBV18|-|TRBD1|TRBJ2-7|14
CASSQTGGPYEQYF
TGTGCCAGCTCCCAGACAGGGGGTCCCTACGAGCAGTACTTC
>TRBV19|-|-|TRBJ1-5|17
CASKEVFRNLGYQPQHF
TGTGCCAGTAAGGAGGTATTCCGGAATCTTGGGTATCAGCCTCAGCATTTT
>TRBV7-2|few|TRBD1|TRBJ2-5|14
CASSPGQGLQTQYF
TGTGCCAGCAGCCCGGGACAGGGGCTGCAGACCCAGTACTTC
>TRBV2|many|-|TRBJ1-3|13
CASRRDSGNTIYF
TGTGCCAGCAGGAGAGACAGTGGAAACACCATATATTTT
>TRBV6-1|-|-|TRBJ2-1|15
CASSEGFSSYNEQFF
TGTGCCAGCAGTGAAGGGTTTAGCTCCTACAATGAGCAGTTCTTC
>TRBV30|-|TRBD1|TRBJ1-3|14
CAWGTGGAGNTIYF
TGTGCCTGGGGTACAGGGGGCGCTGGAAACACCATATATTTT
>TRBV28|-|TRBD1|TRBJ2-3|16
CASSSSGTGARDTQYF
TGTGCCAGCAGTTCCTCCGGGACAGGGGCACGAGATACGCAGTATTTT
>TRBV15|-|TRBD1|TRBJ1-5|14
CATSRDRGDQPQHF
TGTGCCACCAGCAGAGACAGGGGGGATCAGCCCCAACATTTT
>TRBV18|few|-|TRBJ1-1|15
CASSPTSRVGTEAFF
TGTGCCAGCTCACCAACGTCCAGGGTCGGGACTGAAGCTTTCTTT
>TRBV7-6|-|TRBD2|TRBJ2-1|16
CASSLVLAGLVNEQFF
TGTGCCAGCAGCTTAGTGCTAGCGGGATTAGTCAATGAGCAGTTCTTC
>TRBV6-5|-|TRBD1|TRBJ2-7|15
CASRRSGTGSLEQYF
TGTGCCAGCAGGAGGTCCGGGACAGGCTCCTTAGAGCAGTACTTC
>TRBV14|few|-|TRBJ2-5|12
CASSQELRTQYF
TGTGCCAGCAGCCAAGAGTTGAGGACCCAGTACTTC
>TRBV29-1|few|-|TRBJ2-7|13
CSVDSGGPYEQYF
TGCAGCGTTGACTCAGGGGGGCCCTACGAGCAGTACTTC